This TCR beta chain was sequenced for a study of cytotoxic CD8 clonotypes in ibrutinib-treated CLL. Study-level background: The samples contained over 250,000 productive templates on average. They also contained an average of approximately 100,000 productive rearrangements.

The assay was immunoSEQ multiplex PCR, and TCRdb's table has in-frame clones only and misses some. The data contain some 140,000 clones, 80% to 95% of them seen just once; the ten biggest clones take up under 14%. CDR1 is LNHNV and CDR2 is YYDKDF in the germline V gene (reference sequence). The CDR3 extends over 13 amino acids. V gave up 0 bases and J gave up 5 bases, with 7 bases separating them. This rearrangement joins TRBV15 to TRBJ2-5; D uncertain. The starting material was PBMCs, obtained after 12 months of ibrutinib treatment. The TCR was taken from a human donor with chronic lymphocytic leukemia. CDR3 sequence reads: CATSRDHRETQYF. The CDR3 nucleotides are TGTGCCACCAGCAGAGATCATCGGGAGACCCAGTACTTC.